Described below is a single T cell receptor (beta chain) sequence and its context. Its antigen is still unknown. Germline CDR1 is MDHEN and CDR2 is SYDVKM. The V gene lost 7 bases and the J gene lost 3 bases, with 13 bases spanning the gap. The CDR3 contains 14 residues. This record belongs to a study of cytomegalovirus exposure and HLA in healthy donors. Study findings and constraints: TCR beta V segments were, for the most part, productive about 87% or about 30% of the time in an earlier analysis. V- and J-gene trimming in TCR beta was tied to a missense DCLRE1C variant by an analysis performed later. The study flagged fewer than 200 TCR beta chains as cytomegalovirus-associated.

The study ran its PCR with 60 Vbeta and 13 Jbeta primers. Clones were sequenced by immunoSEQ multiplex PCR, and TCRdb holds only the in-frame ones, with some missing. The data hold some 150,000 clones, with about 83% observed a single time. Healthy individuals who donated bone marrow served as the donors. The sequence was collected from a woman aged 25 to 39 in good health and CMV-seronegative. Sequenced material: PBMCs. The chain uses TRBV28 and TRBJ1-5; the D gene is possibly TRBD1 (5 bases). CDR3 amino acids: CASTISGYNQPQHF. The CDR3 DNA sequence: TGTGCCAGCACGATATCAGGGTACAATCAGCCCCAGCATTTT.